One and the same sample provided the 26 T cell receptor beta chains below, sequenced in a study of cytomegalovirus exposure and HLA in healthy donors. Primers for the PCR totalled 60 Vbeta and 13 Jbeta. Here immunoSEQ multiplex PCR was the method, and the copy in TCRdb shows in-frame clones only, minus some. The top ten clones hold under 2% of a sample with 150,000 to 250,000 clones, approximately 79% of them seen once. The sequencing sample was made of PBMCs. Receptor source: a girl aged 10-17 years in good health and CMV-seropositive.

The chain employs TRBV12-5 and TRBJ1-2, with D tentatively TRBD1 (5 bases). In germline, CDR1 is LGHNT, CDR2 FRNRAP. The V end lost 6 bases, the J end lost 8 bases, and 13 bases lay between the germline ends. The CDR3 length is 12 residues. CDR3 in DNA: TGTGCTAGTGGACGGGACTATGGAGGCTACACCTTC. It is translated as CASGRDYGGYTF.

This clone appeared a single time. The chain carries TRBV5-4 and TRBJ2-7; 7 bases are shared with TRBD2. The CDR3 has 15 amino acids. Trimming at V came to 7 bases and at J to 6 bases, leaving 16 bases not matched to a gene. From germline, CDR1 is SGHNT and CDR2 YYREEE (reference sequence). The DNA of the CDR3 is TGTGCCAGCTTTGCCGGGGGGTCACGTCTAGCCGAGCAGTACTTC. Protein sequence: CASFAGGSRLAEQYF.

The chain uses TRBV7-9 and TRBJ2-1; 8 bases match TRBD2. CDR1 SEHNR and CDR2 FQNEAQ come from the germline V gene (reference sequence). J lost 7 bases, V lost 7 bases, and 12 bases had no gene match. The CDR3 is 15 amino acids. CDR3 amino acids: CASTRQAGAGNEQFF. The CDR3 nucleotides are TGTGCCAGCACCCGGCAAGCGGGGGCGGGGAATGAGCAGTTCTTC.

V gene TRBV9 combines with J gene TRBJ1-1; D call uncertain. Germline CDR1 and CDR2: SGDLS and YYNGEE. CDR3 length equals 14 residues. V was cut by 3 bases and J by 5 bases, with 14 bases left in between. The CDR3 bases are TGTGCCAGCAGCGCGCTTAACCCGGGAACTGAAGCTTTCTTT. Protein product: CASSALNPGTEAFF.

The V and J genes are TRBV6-6 and TRBJ2-5; weak D call: TRBD2 (7 bases). The CDR3 is 16 amino acids. In germline, CDR1 is MNHNY, CDR2 SVGAGI (reference sequence). V was pared by 4 bases and J by 4 bases, with 19 bases between. The CDR3 loop is CASSWPYREGGETQYF. The CDR3 coding sequence is TGTGCCAGCAGTTGGCCCTACAGGGAGGGGGGAGAGACCCAGTACTTC.

CDR3 loop: CASSKTGGAYTDTQYF. CDR3 DNA: TGTGCCAGCAGCAAAACAGGGGGCGCCTACACAGATACGCAGTATTTT. The chain employs TRBV14 and TRBJ2-3, with 9 bases matching TRBD1. Per germline, CDR1 SGHDN and CDR2 FVKESK. The CDR3 runs to 16 residues. V lost 5 bases and J lost 2; bases outside the gene matches: 8. Combining the CDR3 with reference TRBV14 and TRBJ2-3 gives the whole variable domain EAGVTQFPSHSVIEKGQTVTLRCDPISGHDNLYWYRRVMGKEIKFLLHFVKESKQDESGMPNNRFLAERTGGTYSTLKVQPAELEDSGVYFCASSKTGGAYTDTQYFGPGTRLTVL.

The chain links TRBV29-1 to TRBJ2-5; D unclear. The CDR3 covers 12 residues. Germline CDR1 is SQVTM and CDR2 is ANQGSEA. Trimming removed 5 bases at V and 9 bases at J, with 16 bases between. The CDR3, as DNA: TGCAGCGTTCGTTCGGGTTTTGAGTCCCAGTACTTC. Protein sequence: CSVRSGFESQYF.

The chain is built from TRBV7-9 and TRBJ2-1, with TRBD1 matching 9 bases. The CDR3 length is 13 residues. Germline CDR1 SEHNR, CDR2 FQNEAQ (reference sequence). V gave up 5 bases and J gave up 9 bases; unmatched junction bases: 5. The CDR3 loop is CASSVTGGGEQFF. Written as DNA, the CDR3 is TGTGCCAGCAGCGTCACAGGGGGCGGTGAGCAGTTCTTC.

The table lists this clone with a few counts. This chain joins TRBV15 and TRBJ1-2; TRBD1 matches at 8 bases. Trimming removed 1 base from V and 4 bases from J; junction bases left unmatched: 8. CDR1 is LNHNV, CDR2 YYDKDF, per germline (reference sequence). This CDR3 contains 16 residues. CDR3 DNA sequence: TGTGCCACCAGCAGAGCAGTGGAGACAGGGGCCTATGGCTACACCTTC. Its protein is CATSRAVETGAYGYTF.

The rearrangement joins TRBV10-3 to TRBJ1-1; D not certain. V was clipped by 2 bases and J by 5 bases, with 9 bases between them. Germline CDR1 is ENHRY and CDR2 is SYGVKD. The CDR3 covers 13 residues. The CDR3 DNA sequence: TGTGCCATCAGTGAGCCGGGAAATACTGAAGCTTTCTTT. Translated: CAISEPGNTEAFF.

The rearrangement uses TRBV11-3 and TRBJ2-7; tentatively, D is TRBD2 (6 bases). The CDR3 has 16 residues. Germline CDR1 is SGHNT and CDR2 is YENEEA. Trimming shortened V by 4 bases and J by 1 base, and 17 bases separated the two germline ends. The CDR3 DNA sequence: TGTGCCAGCAGCTCTCCTCACACGGGGGTGTCCTACGAGCAGTACTTC. This codes for CASSSPHTGVSYEQYF. Drawing the rest from reference TRBV11-3 and TRBJ2-7, the complete variable domain is EAGVVQSPRYKIIEKKQPVAFWCNPISGHNTLYWYLQNLGQGPELLIRYENEEAVDDSQLPKDRFSAERLKGVDSTLKIQPAELGDSAVYLCASSSPHTGVSYEQYFGPGTRLTVT.

The count of this clone is one. The rearrangement joins TRBV4-2 to TRBJ1-1, with 7 bases identical to TRBD1. Per germline, CDR1 LGHNA and CDR2 YNFKEQ. The CDR3 loop spans 15 amino acids. The junction had 6 bases not matched to a gene; V was cut back by 0 bases and J by 5 bases. The CDR3 region is CASSQDETGRTEAFF. CDR3 in DNA: TGTGCCAGCAGCCAAGACGAGACAGGGAGAACTGAAGCTTTCTTT.

V is TRBV2 and J is TRBJ1-4; tentatively, D is TRBD1 (5 bases). Trimming took 3 bases from V and 8 from J, leaving 16 bases between them. There are 15 residues in the CDR3. Per germline, CDR1 SNHLY and CDR2 FYNNEI. CDR3 coding DNA: TGTGCCAGCAGTGATGCGCAGGGAGGTCACGAAAAACTGTTTTTT. This encodes CASSDAQGGHEKLFF. Combining the CDR3 with reference TRBV2 and TRBJ1-4 gives the whole variable domain EPEVTQTPSHQVTQMGQEVILRCVPISNHLYFYWYRQILGQKVEFLVSFYNNEISEKSEIFDDQFSVERPDGSNFTLKIRSTKLEDSAMYFCASSDAQGGHEKLFFGSGTQLSVL.

This chain connects TRBV30 to TRBJ1-5; 7 nucleotides match TRBD1. In germline, CDR1 is GTSNPN, CDR2 SVGIG (reference sequence). There are 15 residues in the CDR3. V lost 3 bases, J lost 3 bases, and 8 bases stayed unmatched. The CDR3 protein is CAWRAIDRVNQPQHF. The CDR3 bases are TGTGCCTGGAGGGCGATCGACAGGGTCAATCAGCCCCAGCATTTT.

The genes are TRBV5-6 and TRBJ1-1; TRBD1 is a possible D gene (6 bases). The CDR3 totals 13 residues. V gave up 4 bases and J gave up 8 bases, with 15 bases separating them. The germline V gene encodes CDR1 SGHDT and CDR2 YYEEEE. The CDR3 DNA sequence: TGTGCCAGCAGCGTGGACAGTTTGAAGGAAGCTTTCTTT. This translates into CASSVDSLKEAFF.

This CDR3 reads CASSLGQVNYGYTF. CDR3 nucleotides: TGTGCCAGTAGCCTGGGACAGGTAAACTATGGCTACACCTTC. J is TRBJ1-2 and V is TRBV19; 8 bases align to TRBD1. The CDR3 contains 14 residues. The V gene end was trimmed by 6 bases and the J gene end by 2 bases; junction bases not matched to a gene: 5. Germline assignment: CDR1 LNHDA and CDR2 SQIVND (reference sequence).

The chain couples TRBV2 to TRBJ1-4, with TRBD1 matching over 7 bases. The germline V gene has CDR1 SNHLY and CDR2 FYNNEI. J was trimmed by 4 bases and V by 3 bases; bases with no gene match: 2. This CDR3 comprises 14 residues. CDR3 in DNA: TGTGCCAGCAGTGACAGGGGGGATAATGAAAAACTGTTTTTT. It is translated as CASSDRGDNEKLFF.

The V and J genes are TRBV5-1 and TRBJ2-5; 8 bases fit TRBD2. The CDR3 length is 15 residues. Losses at the gene ends were 4 bases for V and 5 bases for J; bases not matched to a gene: 10. Germline CDR1 and CDR2: SGHRS and YFSETQ. The CDR3 reads CASSRGTSGGETQYF. CDR3 coding DNA: TGCGCCAGCAGCCGTGGTACTAGCGGCGGTGAGACCCAGTACTTC. The full variable domain, with the rest looked up from reference TRBV5-1 and TRBJ2-5, is KAGVTQTPRYLIKTRGQQVTLSCSPISGHRSVSWYQQTPGQGLQFLFEYFSETQRNKGNFPGRFSGRQFSNSRSEMNVSTLELGDSALYLCASSRGTSGGETQYFGPGTRLLVL.

The chain carries TRBV30 and TRBJ2-2; the D gene is possibly TRBD1 (6 bases). This CDR3 has 15 amino acids. Germline-derived CDR1 and CDR2 are GTSNPN and SVGIG (reference sequence). Between the trimmed V and J ends, which lost 0 bases and 5 bases, there was a span of 13 bases. The CDR3 DNA reads TGTGCCTGGAGTGTACCGCCAGGGGAAACCGGGGAGCTGTTTTTT. Translating gives CAWSVPPGETGELFF.

This clone was picked up a small number of times. This CDR3 reads CASSVEAGPTYTDTQYF. The CDR3 region has the DNA TGTGCCAGCAGCGTAGAGGCGGGGCCAACCTACACAGATACGCAGTATTTT. This sequence joins TRBV9 and TRBJ2-3, with D tentatively TRBD2 (6 bases). The CDR3 sequence is 17 residues long. CDR1 is SGDLS, CDR2 YYNGEE, per germline. V lost 0 bases to trimming and J lost 2 bases, with 16 bases between them.

The table lists this clone with a count of one. V usage is TRBV4-2 and J usage is TRBJ2-1, with 11 bases aligning to TRBD2. Germline assignment: CDR1 LGHNA and CDR2 YNFKEQ. The CDR3 sequence is 20 residues long. Unmatched junction bases numbered 12, after V lost 0 bases and J lost 2 bases. CDR3 region: CASSQDLVAGGSFAYNEQFF. For the CDR3, the DNA is TGTGCCAGCAGCCAAGATCTGGTAGCGGGGGGGTCCTTTGCCTACAATGAGCAGTTCTTC.

This clone turned up a few times. This chain uses TRBV11-2 with TRBJ2-5, with 8 bases fitting TRBD1. CDR1 is SGHAT, CDR2 FQNNGV, per germline. The CDR3 runs 15 residues. V gave up 3 bases and J gave up 5 bases; unmatched junction bases: 8. The CDR3 coding sequence is TGTGCCAGCAGCTTGAGTACAGGGGGGTCGGAGACCCAGTACTTC. Its protein is CASSLSTGGSETQYF.

The genes are TRBV10-3 and TRBJ2-2, with D possibly TRBD1 on 6 matching bases. Germline CDR1 and CDR2: ENHRY and SYGVKD. Trimming stripped 5 bases from V and 4 bases from J, with 14 bases between. The CDR3 loop spans 15 amino acids. The CDR3 is CAISTGTPLTGELFF. The CDR3 DNA follows: TGTGCCATCAGTACCGGGACACCCCTCACCGGGGAGCTGTTTTTT.

The chain carries TRBV7-8 and TRBJ2-7; the match to TRBD1 covers 8 bases. The CDR3 is made up of 14 amino acids. Germline V gene sequence: CDR1 SGHVS, CDR2 FQNEAQ. Germline trimming cut 8 bases from V and 0 bases from J; bases unmatched to any gene: 6. In nucleotides, the CDR3 is TGTGCCAGCCAAACGACAGGGGACTCCTACGAGCAGTACTTC. It encodes CASQTTGDSYEQYF.

The chain joins TRBV14 to TRBJ2-7; a weak D match, TRBD1 (5 bases). In germline, CDR1 is SGHDN, CDR2 FVKESK. The CDR3 is 14 residues long. V was pared by 4 bases and J by 5 bases, with 15 bases between. CDR3 coding DNA: TGTGCCAGCAGCCTGCAGGGCCTTCGGGACGAGCAGTACTTC. Translation: CASSLQGLRDEQYF.

The chain employs TRBV4-3 and TRBJ1-4; D gene uncertain. Germline lookup yields CDR1 LGHNA and CDR2 YSLEER. Trimming pared 1 base from V and 8 bases from J, leaving 11 bases between. The CDR3 spans 14 residues. DNA for the CDR3: TGCGCCAGCAGCCAAGTTCGTGGGGAGGAAAAACTGTTTTTT. This translates into CASSQVRGEEKLFF.